This TCR beta chain was sequenced in a study of cytomegalovirus exposure and HLA in healthy donors. Study observations and caveats: Prior analysis indicated that the majority of TCR beta V segments exhibited productivity approximately 87% or approximately 30% of the time.

Germline CDR1 MDHEN, CDR2 SYDVKM. Trimming took 10 bases from V and 0 from J, leaving 9 bases between them. The CDR3 contains 13 residues. Points on this clone: Its target is not known.

Primers: 60 Vbeta forward and 13 Jbeta reverse. Libraries were prepared by immunoSEQ multiplex PCR; TCRdb keeps only in-frame clonotypes and omits some of them. Of 140,000 or so clones listed, 60% to 85% are singletons. This receptor was taken from a middle-aged man in good health and CMV-seronegative. The rearrangement joins TRBV28 to TRBJ2-2; D is perhaps TRBD1 (6 bases). The sequenced sample was PBMCs. The CDR3 protein is CATDSSNTGELFF. The CDR3, as DNA: TGTGCCACGGACAGTTCGAACACCGGGGAGCTGTTTTTT.